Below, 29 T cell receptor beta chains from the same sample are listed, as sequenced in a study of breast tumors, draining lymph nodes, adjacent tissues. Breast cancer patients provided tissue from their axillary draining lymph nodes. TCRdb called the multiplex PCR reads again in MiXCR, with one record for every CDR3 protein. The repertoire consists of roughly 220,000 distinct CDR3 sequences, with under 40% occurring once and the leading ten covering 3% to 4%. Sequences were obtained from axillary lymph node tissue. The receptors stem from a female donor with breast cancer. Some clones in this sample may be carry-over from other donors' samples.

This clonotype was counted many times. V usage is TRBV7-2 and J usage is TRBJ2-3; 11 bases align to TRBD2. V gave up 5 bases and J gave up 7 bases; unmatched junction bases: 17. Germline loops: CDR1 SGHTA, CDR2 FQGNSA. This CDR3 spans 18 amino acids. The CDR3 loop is CASSLLPGTSGRGNTQYF. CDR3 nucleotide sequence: TGTGCCAGCAGCCTCCTTCCCGGGACTAGCGGAAGGGGGAATACGCAGTATTTT.

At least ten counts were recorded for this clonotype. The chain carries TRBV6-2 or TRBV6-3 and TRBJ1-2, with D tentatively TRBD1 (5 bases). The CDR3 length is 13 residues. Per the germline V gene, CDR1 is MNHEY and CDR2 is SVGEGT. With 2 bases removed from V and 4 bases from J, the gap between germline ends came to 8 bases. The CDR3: CASSYLTAYGYTF. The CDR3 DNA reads TGTGCCAGCAGTTACCTGACAGCCTATGGCTACACCTTC.

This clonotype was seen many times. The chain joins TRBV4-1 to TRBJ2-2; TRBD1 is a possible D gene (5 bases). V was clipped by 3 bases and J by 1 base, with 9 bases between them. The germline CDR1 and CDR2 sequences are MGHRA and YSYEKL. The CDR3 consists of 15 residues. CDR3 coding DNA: TGCGCCAGCAGCCATGGACAAGTGAACACCGGGGAGCTGTTTTTT. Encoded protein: CASSHGQVNTGELFF.

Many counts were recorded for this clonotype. This chain's CDR3 is CASSTGGFGYTF. CDR3 nucleotides: TGTGCCAGCAGCACCGGGGGCTTTGGCTACACCTTC. V is TRBV5-6 and J is TRBJ1-2, with D possibly being TRBD1 (6 bases). This CDR3 is built from 12 residues. Deletions cut 4 bases from V and 7 bases from J, with 11 bases between. CDR1 SGHDT and CDR2 YYEEEE come from the germline V gene.

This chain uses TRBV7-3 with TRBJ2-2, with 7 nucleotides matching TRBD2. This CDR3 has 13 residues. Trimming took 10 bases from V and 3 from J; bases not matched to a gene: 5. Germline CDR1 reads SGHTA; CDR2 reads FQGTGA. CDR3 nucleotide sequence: TGTGCCACGCCGGGGGGATACACCGGGGAGCTGTTTTTT. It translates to CATPGGYTGELFF.

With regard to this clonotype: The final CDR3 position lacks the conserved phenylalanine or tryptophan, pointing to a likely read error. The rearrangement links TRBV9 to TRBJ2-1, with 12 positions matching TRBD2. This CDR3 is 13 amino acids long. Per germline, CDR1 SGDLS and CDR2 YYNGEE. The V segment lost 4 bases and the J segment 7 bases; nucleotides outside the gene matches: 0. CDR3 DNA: TGTGCCAGCAGCCTAGCGGGAGGGAATGAGCAGTTCTCC. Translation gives CASSLAGGNEQFS.

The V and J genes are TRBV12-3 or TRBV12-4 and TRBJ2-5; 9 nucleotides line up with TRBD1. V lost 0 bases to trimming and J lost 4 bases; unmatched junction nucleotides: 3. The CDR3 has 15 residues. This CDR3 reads CASSLANRGLETQYF. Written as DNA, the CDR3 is TGTGCCAGCAGTTTAGCGAACAGGGGGCTAGAGACCCAGTACTTC.

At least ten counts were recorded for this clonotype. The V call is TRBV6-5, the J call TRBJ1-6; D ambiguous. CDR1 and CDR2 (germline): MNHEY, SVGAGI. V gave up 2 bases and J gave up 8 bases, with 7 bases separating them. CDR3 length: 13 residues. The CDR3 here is CASSYRGDSPLHF. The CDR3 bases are TGTGCCAGCAGTTACCGGGGTGATTCACCCCTCCACTTT.

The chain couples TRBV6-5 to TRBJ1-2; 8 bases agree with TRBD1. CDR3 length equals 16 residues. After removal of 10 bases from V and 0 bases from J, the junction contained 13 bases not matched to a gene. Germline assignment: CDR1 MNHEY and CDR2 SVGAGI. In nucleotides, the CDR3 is TGTGCCACCTCTCGGGGGGACAGGCAAACTAACTATGGCTACACCTTC. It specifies CATSRGDRQTNYGYTF.

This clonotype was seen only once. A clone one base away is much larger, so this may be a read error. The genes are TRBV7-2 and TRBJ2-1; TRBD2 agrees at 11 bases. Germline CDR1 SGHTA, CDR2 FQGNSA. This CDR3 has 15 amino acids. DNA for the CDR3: TGTGCCAGCAGCGTCACTAGCGGGAGTTCTGATGAGCAGCTCTTC. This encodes CASSVTSGSSDEQLF.

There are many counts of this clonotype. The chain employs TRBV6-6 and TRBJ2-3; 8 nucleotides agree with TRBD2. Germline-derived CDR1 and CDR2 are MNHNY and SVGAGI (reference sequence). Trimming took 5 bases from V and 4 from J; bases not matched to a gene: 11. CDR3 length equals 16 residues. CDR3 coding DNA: TGTGCCAGCAGTCCCACGAGCGGGAGCAGGTCAGATACGCAGTATTTT. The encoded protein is CASSPTSGSRSDTQYF.

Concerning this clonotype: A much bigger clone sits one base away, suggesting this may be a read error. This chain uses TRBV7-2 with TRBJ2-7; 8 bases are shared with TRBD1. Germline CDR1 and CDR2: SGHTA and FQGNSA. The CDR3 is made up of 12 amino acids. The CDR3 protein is CAGSLGTGEQYF. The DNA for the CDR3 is TGTGCCGGCAGCTTAGGGACAGGCGAGCAGTACTTC.

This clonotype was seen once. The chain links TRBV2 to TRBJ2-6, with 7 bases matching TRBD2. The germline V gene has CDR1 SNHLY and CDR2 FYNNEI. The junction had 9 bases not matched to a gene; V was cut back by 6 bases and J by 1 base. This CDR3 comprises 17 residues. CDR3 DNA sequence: TGTGCCAGCAGCCCCGAGGCGGGAGTTTCTGGGGCCAACGTCCTGACTTTC. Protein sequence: CASSPEAGVSGANVLTF.

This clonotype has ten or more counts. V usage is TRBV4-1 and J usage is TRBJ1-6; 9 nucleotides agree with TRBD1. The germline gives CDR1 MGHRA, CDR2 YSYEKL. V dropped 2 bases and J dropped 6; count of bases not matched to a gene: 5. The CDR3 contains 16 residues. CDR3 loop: CASSQLPTGGNSPLHF. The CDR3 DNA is TGCGCCAGCAGCCAACTTCCGACAGGGGGTAATTCACCCCTCCACTTT.

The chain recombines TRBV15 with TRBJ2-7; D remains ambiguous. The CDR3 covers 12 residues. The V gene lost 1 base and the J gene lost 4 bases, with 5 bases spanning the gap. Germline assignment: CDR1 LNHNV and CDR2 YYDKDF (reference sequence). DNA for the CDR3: TGTGCCACCAGCAGAGGCCGGTACGAGCAGTACTTC. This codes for CATSRGRYEQYF.

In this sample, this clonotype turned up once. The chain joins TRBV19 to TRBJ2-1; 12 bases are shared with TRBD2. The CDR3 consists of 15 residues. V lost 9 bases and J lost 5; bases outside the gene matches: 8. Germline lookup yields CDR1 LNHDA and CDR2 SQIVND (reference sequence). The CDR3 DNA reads TGTGCCAGCAGCCCCCGGACTAGCGGGAACAATGAGCAGTTCTTC. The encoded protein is CASSPRTSGNNEQFF.

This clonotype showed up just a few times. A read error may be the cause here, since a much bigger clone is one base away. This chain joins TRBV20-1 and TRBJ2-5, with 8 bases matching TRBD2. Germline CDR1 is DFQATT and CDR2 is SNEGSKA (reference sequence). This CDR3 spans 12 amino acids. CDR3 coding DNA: TGCAGTGCACCGGGGGGGCAGGAGACCCCGTACTTC. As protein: CSAPGGQETPYF.

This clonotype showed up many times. CDR3 region: CASSLDVPRYEQYF. In nucleotides, the CDR3 is TGTGCCAGCAGCTTAGATGTACCACGCTACGAGCAGTACTTC. The chain recombines TRBV11-2 with TRBJ2-7; unclear D gene. Germline V gene sequence: CDR1 SGHAT, CDR2 FQNNGV. The CDR3 is 14 residues long. V shed 0 bases and J shed 3 bases, with 9 bases lying between them.

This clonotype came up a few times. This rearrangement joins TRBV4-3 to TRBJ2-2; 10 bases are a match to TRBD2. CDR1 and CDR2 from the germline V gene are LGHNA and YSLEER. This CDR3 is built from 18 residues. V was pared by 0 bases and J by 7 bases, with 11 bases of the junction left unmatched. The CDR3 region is CASSQDPQRGGRGGELFF. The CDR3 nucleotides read TGCGCCAGCAGCCAAGATCCCCAGCGGGGGGGCCGAGGCGGGGAGCTGTTTTTT.

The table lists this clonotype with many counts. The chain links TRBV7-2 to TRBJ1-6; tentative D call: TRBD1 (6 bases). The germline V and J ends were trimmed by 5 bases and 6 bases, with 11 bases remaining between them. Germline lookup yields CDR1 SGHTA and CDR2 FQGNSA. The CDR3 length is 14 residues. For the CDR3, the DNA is TGTGCCAGCAGCGCAACAGGGACTAATTCACCCCTCCACTTT. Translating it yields CASSATGTNSPLHF.

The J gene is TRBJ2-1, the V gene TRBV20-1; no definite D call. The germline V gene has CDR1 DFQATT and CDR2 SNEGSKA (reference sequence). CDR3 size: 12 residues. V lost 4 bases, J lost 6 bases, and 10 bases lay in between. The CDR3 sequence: CSAKGRINEQFF. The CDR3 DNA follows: TGCAGTGCTAAAGGACGAATCAATGAGCAGTTCTTC.

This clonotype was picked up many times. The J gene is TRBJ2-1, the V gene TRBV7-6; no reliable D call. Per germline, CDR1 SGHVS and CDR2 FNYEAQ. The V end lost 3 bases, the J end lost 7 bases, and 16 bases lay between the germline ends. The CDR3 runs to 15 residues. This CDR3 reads CASSFRLLGWNEQFF. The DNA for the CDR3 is TGTGCCAGCAGCTTTCGACTCCTCGGGTGGAATGAGCAGTTCTTC.

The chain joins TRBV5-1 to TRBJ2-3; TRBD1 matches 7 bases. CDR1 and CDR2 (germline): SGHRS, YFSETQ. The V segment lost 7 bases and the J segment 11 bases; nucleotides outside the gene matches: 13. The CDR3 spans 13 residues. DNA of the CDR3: TGCGCCAGCGGAAACAGGGGTAACTTCGAGCAGTATTTT. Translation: CASGNRGNFEQYF.

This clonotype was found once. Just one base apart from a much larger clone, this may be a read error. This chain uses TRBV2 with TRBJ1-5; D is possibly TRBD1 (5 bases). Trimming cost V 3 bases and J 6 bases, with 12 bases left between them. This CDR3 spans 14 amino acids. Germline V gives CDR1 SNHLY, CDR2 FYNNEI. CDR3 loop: CASSDGGESQPQHF. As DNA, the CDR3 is TGTGCCAGCAGTGATGGGGGGGAGAGTCAGCCCCAGCATTTT.

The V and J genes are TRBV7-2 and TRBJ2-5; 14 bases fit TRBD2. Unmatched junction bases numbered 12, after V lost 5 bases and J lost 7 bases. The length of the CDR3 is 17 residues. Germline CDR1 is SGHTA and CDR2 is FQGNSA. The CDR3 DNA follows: TGTGCCAGCAGCCGACAAGGGACTAGCGGGAGTCGGGGGACCCAGTACTTC. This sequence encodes CASSRQGTSGSRGTQYF.

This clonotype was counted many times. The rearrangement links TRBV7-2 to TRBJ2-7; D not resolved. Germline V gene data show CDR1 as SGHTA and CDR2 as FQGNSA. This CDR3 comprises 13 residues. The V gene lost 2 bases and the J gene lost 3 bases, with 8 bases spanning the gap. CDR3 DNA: TGTGCCAGCAGCTTAAACCCGGACTACGAGCAGTACTTC. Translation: CASSLNPDYEQYF.

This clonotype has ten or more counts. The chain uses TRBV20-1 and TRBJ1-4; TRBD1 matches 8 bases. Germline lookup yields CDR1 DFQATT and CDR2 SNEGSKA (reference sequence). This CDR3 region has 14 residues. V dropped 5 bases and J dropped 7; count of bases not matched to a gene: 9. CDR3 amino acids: CSAFYRQGSEKLFF. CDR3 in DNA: TGCAGTGCTTTTTATCGACAGGGGTCTGAAAAACTGTTTTTT.

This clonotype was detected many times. The CDR3 DNA follows: TGCAGTGCCTTCCTCAATGAGCAGTTCTTC. The encoded protein is CSAFLNEQFF. The chain is built from TRBV20-1 and TRBJ2-1; D is unclear. The germline V gene encodes CDR1 DFQATT and CDR2 SNEGSKA (reference sequence). The CDR3 has 10 amino acids. Trimming shortened V by 6 bases and J by 6 bases, and 6 bases separated the two germline ends.

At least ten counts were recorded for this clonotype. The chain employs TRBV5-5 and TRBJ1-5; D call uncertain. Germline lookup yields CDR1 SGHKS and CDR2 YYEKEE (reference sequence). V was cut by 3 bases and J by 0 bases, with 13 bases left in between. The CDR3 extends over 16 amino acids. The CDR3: CASSSGRTLSNQPQHF. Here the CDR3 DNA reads TGTGCCAGCAGCTCCGGACGGACTCTTAGCAATCAGCCCCAGCATTTT.